The 12 T cell receptor beta chains reported below all come from one sample, sequenced in a study of liver allograft versus peripheral blood T cells. For the study at large: Hepatic allograft T cell receptor repertoires were evaluated relative to those present in recipients' peripheral blood.

TCRdb processed the reads anew with MiXCR; each CDR3 protein has one entry. The sample has about 1,000 distinct CDR3 sequences, roughly a fifth seen once. Every receptor here comes from a human patient who had a liver transplant. The T cells may come from the graft donor.

In its sample, this clonotype is medium-sized. The CDR3 DNA reads TGTGCCTGGAGAAGGGTAGAGGACACCATATATTTT. As protein: CAWRRVEDTIYF. J is TRBJ1-3 and V is TRBV30; D gene uncertain. The CDR3 runs 12 residues. Germline-derived CDR1 and CDR2 are GTSNPN and SVGIG (reference sequence). Trimming took off 3 bases at V and 8 bases at J, with 11 bases between the two ends.

By its share, this clonotype is large. The CDR3 DNA reads as TGTGCCAGCAGTCTAGACGGTTACAATGAGCAGTTCTTC. It is translated as CASSLDGYNEQFF. The V and J genes are TRBV27 and TRBJ2-1; D is undetermined. The CDR3 runs 13 residues. The V gene's germline CDR1 is MNHEY and CDR2 SMNVEV (reference sequence). Trimming cost V 5 bases and J 4 bases, with 9 bases left between them.

This clonotype qualifies as medium-sized. The gene calls are TRBV5-4 and TRBJ1-1; D might be TRBD1 (6 bases). The V gene's germline CDR1 is SGHNT and CDR2 YYREEE (reference sequence). This CDR3 spans 14 amino acids. Trimming removed 2 bases at V and 4 bases at J, with 12 bases between. In nucleotides, the CDR3 is TGTGCCAGCAGCTTCGGTGGGGGCCGCACTGAAGCTTTCTTT. This translates into CASSFGGGRTEAFF. The entire variable domain, with the rest obtained from reference TRBV5-4 and TRBJ1-1, is as follows: ETGVTQSPTHLIKTRGQQVTLRCSSQSGHNTVSWYQQALGQGPQFIFQYYREEENGRGNFPPRFSGLQFPNYSSELNVNALELDDSALYLCASSFGGGRTEAFFGQGTRLTVV.

By proportion, this clonotype is medium-sized (0.01 to 0.1%). The chain combines TRBV30 with TRBJ1-2; D ambiguous. CDR3 size: 11 residues. V lost 2 bases and J lost 4, with 5 bases in between. Germline loops: CDR1 GTSNPN, CDR2 SVGIG (reference sequence). CDR3 sequence: CAWSPSYGYTF. CDR3 nucleotides: TGTGCCTGGAGTCCCAGCTATGGCTACACCTTC.

This clonotype is medium-sized in the sample. The genes are TRBV15 and TRBJ1-1; a weak D match, TRBD1 (5 bases). The ends were cut back, 4 bases at V and 11 bases at J, with 20 bases in the middle. The V gene's germline CDR1 is LNHNV and CDR2 YYDKDF (reference sequence). The CDR3 loop spans 14 amino acids. CDR3 sequence reads: CATSNPWAVEGAFF. CDR3 DNA: TGTGCCACCAGCAACCCTTGGGCAGTGGAGGGGGCTTTCTTT.

This clonotype is labeled as medium-sized (0.01 to 0.1%). The chain links TRBV29-1 to TRBJ1-5, with 9 bases matching TRBD1. The trim removed 5 bases at V and 7 bases at J, leaving 3 bases unmatched. This CDR3 has 12 residues. Germline lookup yields CDR1 SQVTM and CDR2 ANQGSEA. The CDR3 nucleotides read TGCAGCGTTCTGGACAGGGGACAGCCCCAGCATTTT. Encoded protein: CSVLDRGQPQHF.

This clonotype was detected many times. V is TRBV20-1 and J is TRBJ2-7, with D perhaps given as TRBD1 or TRBD2 (5 bases each). This CDR3 is built from 13 residues. V was clipped by 6 bases and J by 0 bases, with 12 bases between them. Germline V gene lookup returns CDR1 DFQATT and CDR2 SNEGSKA (reference sequence). CDR3 nucleotides: TGCAGTGCGAGCTGGGACCGCTCCTACGAGCAGTACTTC. Translated: CSASWDRSYEQYF.

In its sample, this clonotype ranks as large. The genes are TRBV19 and TRBJ2-7; no reliable D call. V was pared by 0 bases and J by 3 bases, with 9 bases between. The CDR3 length is 14 residues. Germline V gene data show CDR1 as LNHDA and CDR2 as SQIVND (reference sequence). The CDR3 loop reads CASSIDLTFYEQYF. The CDR3 region has the DNA TGTGCCAGTAGTATAGATCTAACCTTCTACGAGCAGTACTTC.

This clonotype is labeled as medium-sized. The chain uses TRBV29-1 and TRBJ2-5; 7 bases agree with TRBD1. The CDR3 runs 14 residues. Germline-derived CDR1 and CDR2 are SQVTM and ANQGSEA. The junction had 12 bases not matched to a gene; V was cut back by 4 bases and J by 7 bases. CDR3 region: CSVGSGTDSRTQYF. For the CDR3, the DNA is TGCAGCGTTGGGTCCGGGACAGATTCTAGGACCCAGTACTTC.

By proportion, this clonotype is medium-sized. The CDR3 loop is CASSIVQGLNEQFF. The DNA for the CDR3 is TGTGCCAGTAGTATAGTGCAGGGGCTTAATGAGCAGTTCTTC. This sequence joins TRBV19 and TRBJ2-7, with D perhaps TRBD1 (6 bases). The J call could be wrong; TRBJ2-1 is a better fit for the DNA end. The CDR3 contains 14 residues. CDR1 and CDR2 (germline): LNHDA, SQIVND (reference sequence).

This clonotype has a count of ten or more. This chain uses TRBV12-3 or TRBV12-4 with TRBJ1-4, with a tentative D call TRBD1 (5 bases). The V gene lost 1 base and the J gene lost 8 bases, with 11 bases spanning the gap. The CDR3 covers 14 residues. CDR3 coding DNA: TGTGCCAGCAGTTTAGAGCCAGGGTCCGAAAAACTGTTTTTT. This translates into CASSLEPGSEKLFF.

With regard to this clonotype: A far larger clone is a single base away, which makes a read error likely. The gene calls are TRBV6-5 and TRBJ2-7; D unresolved. Looked up from germline, CDR1 is MNHEY and CDR2 is SVGAGI. The CDR3 totals 12 residues. Trimming took off 6 bases at V and 7 bases at J, with 13 bases between the two ends. Here the CDR3 DNA reads TGTGCCAGCAGCGACATTAACAATGAGCAGTACTTC. Translated: CASSDINNEQYF.